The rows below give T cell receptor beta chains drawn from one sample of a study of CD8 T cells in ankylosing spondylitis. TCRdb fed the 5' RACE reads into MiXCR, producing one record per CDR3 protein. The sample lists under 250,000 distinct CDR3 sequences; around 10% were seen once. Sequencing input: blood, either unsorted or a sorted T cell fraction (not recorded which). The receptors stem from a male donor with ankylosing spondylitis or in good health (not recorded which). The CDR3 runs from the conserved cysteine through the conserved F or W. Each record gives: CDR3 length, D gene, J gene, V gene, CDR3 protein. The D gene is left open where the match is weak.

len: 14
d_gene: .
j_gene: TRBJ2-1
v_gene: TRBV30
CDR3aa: CAWRSWRGYNEQFF

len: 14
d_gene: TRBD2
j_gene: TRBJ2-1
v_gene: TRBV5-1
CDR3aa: CASSGLAGVHEQFF

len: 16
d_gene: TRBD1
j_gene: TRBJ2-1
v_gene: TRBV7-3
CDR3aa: CASSHDGTGNYNEQFF

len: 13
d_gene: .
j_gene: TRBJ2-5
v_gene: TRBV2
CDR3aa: CASNGGEQETQYF

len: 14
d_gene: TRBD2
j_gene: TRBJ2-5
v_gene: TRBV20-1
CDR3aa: CSARTSGRRETQYF

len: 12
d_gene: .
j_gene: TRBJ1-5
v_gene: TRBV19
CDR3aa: CASRWGNQPQHF

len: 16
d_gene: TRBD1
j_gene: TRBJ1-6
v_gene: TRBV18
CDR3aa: CASSQQRTGVDSPLHF

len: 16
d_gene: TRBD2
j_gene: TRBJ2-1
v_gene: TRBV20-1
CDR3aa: CSARDRRAGVKDEQFF

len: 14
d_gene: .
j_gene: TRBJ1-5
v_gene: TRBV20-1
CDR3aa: CSAPKPGGSQPQHF

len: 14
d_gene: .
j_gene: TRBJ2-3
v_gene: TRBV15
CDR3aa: CATSSGSNTDTQYF

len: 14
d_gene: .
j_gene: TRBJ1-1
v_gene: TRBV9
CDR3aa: CASSVYPGGTEAFF

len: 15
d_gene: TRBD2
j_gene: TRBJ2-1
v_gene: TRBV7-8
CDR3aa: CASSLERLAGAEQFF

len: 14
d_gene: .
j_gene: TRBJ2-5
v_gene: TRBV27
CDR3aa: CASSLSTLGETQYF

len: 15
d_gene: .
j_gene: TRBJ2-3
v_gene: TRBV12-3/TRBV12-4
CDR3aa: CASSSGTTSTDTQYF

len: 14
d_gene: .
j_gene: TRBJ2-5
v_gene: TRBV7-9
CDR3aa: CASSLGTFEETQYF

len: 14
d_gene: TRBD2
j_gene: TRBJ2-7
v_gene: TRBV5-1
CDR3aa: CASSPLAGGNEQYF

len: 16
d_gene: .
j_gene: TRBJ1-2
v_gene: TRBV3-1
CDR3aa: CASTELGVSQDSGYTF

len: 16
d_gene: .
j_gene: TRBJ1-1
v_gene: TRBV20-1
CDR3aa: CSARDDGGQRNTEAFF

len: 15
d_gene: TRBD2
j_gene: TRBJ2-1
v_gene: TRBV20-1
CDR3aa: CCASRPGLALNEQFF

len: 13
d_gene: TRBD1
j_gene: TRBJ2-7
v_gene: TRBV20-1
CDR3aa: CSARTGMRYEQYF

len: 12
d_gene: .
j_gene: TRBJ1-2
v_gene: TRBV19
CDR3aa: CASAAVEGGYTF

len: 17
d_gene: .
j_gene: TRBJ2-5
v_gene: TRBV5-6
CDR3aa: CASSLGATGVQQETQYF

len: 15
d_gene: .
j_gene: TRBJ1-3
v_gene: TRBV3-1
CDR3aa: CASSPLLNSGNTIYF

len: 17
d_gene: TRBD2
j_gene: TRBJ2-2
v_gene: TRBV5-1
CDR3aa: CASSPAGLAANTGELFF